This TCR beta chain was recovered during a study of technical replicates of blood from several donors. The CDR3 has 13 amino acids. The germline gives CDR1 SEHNR, CDR2 FQNEAQ (reference sequence). V lost 5 bases to trimming and J lost 5 bases; unmatched junction nucleotides: 5. Clones were sequenced by immunoSEQ multiplex PCR, and TCRdb holds only the in-frame ones, with some missing. In the table there are tens of thousands of clones, approximately 94% of which are singletons. This TCR came from a human donor in good health. The V and J genes are TRBV7-9 and TRBJ2-5; 7 bases match TRBD1. The sample comprised T cells isolated from PBMCs. The CDR3 DNA sequence: TGTGCCAGCAGCGACAGGGTCCGGGAGACCCAGTACTTC. Its translation: CASSDRVRETQYF.